This TCR beta chain was captured in a study of cytomegalovirus exposure and HLA in healthy donors (dated by TCRdb to the late 2010s). Regarding the complete study: An earlier analysis of several hundred of the donors reported roughly 300 Gb of sequence data and 100 million to 130 million unique TCR beta sequences from about 200 million T cells. A later genetic analysis took genome-wide SNP genotypes for about three fifths of the 666 donors and used that subset as a discovery cohort. An earlier analysis of about 600 of the donors used high-throughput TCR beta sequencing to judge whether each TCR beta V gene segment behaved as functional or pseudogenic. In addition to the first cohort of 500 to 850 subjects, a separate validation cohort of 120 different subjects was used. Roughly 5 DR-DQ haplotypes were treated as single units for association and clustering because of strong linkage in the cohort. Every repertoire in the discovery cohort had been generated on one and the same sequencing platform. HLA typing covered class I and class II loci at four-digit resolution. The study aimed to test whether cataloging public T cell receptors could reveal signatures of past pathogen exposure. Among almost 400 genotyped donors of the cohort, an average of about 240,000 unique TCR beta nucleotide sequences were sequenced per donor, roughly a sixth of them non-productive. Of the 350 to 450 genotyped donors, 70% to 90% were placed in the genetic ancestry cluster associated with self-reported Caucasian donors. Rather than drawing on any new phenotypic data, the later analysis identified candidate immune exposures from TCR beta sequences and the way those sequences occurred across donors. The study used immunosequencing to profile the T cell repertoires of approximately 690 subjects and linked those repertoires to cytomegalovirus serostatus. To predict cytomegalovirus infection status, the study brought together high-throughput TCR immunosequencing, statistical association of individual TCRs with disease status, and machine learning. Donor age, sex, ethnicity and CMV serostatus were compiled alongside the repertoire data. The number of typed donors differed by locus: about 620-640 for A, B, C, DRB1 and DQB1; approximately 530 for DQA1; around 610 for DPA1; and around 490 for DPB1. To study patterns of TCR occurrence, a later analysis re-analyzed previously published TCR beta repertoires from 500 to 850 donors and added high-resolution HLA genotyping. An early release that covered some 640 HLA-typed donors contained approximately 300 gigabases of sequencing data and around 80 million unique TCR sequences. Findings and caveats that apply to the study as a whole: A further reported finding was that TCR beta sequences accurately predicted the HLA-A and HLA-B alleles for most subjects in the first cohort. Most TCR sequences were seen in very few donors, while some public TCRs were found in many individuals. Strong co-occurrence of HLA alleles, especially DR and DQ, made assigning TCR associations to individual alleles difficult. The cohort was sequenced for TCR beta chains only, and without alpha or paired-chain data the features that could be detected were limited. In a later genetic analysis, fewer N-insertions in productive TCRs were reported among donors in an Asian-associated ancestry cluster than the approximately 630-donor mean. The study gave a list of about 150 TCR beta chains associated with cytomegalovirus. In a later analysis, 16,951 TCR beta sequences were associated with specific HLA alleles at a false discovery rate of 0.05. Correlated functional status among segregating V segments might be attributable to linkage disequilibrium, but an unknown experimental factor could not be ruled out. It was suggested by the authors that the approach could potentially be generalized to other disease states and immunological phenotypes. Some IMGT-functional V segments, including TRBV6-2 and TRBV6-3, could not be distinguished by the 87-base-pair reads and were therefore excluded. Compared with equally common non-associated chains, HLA-associated TCR beta chains in a later analysis were more clonally expanded and had lower generation probabilities. Broadly in line with IMGT annotations, most TCR beta V segments showed up in productive rearrangements about 87% or about 30% of the time in an earlier analysis of about 500 of the donors. Cytomegalovirus status was reported to be diagnosed by the classifier with high specificity and sensitivity in both the original and validation cohorts. A later genetic analysis associated a missense DCLRE1C variant with V-gene and J-gene trimming of TCR beta chains, and an independent cohort replicated the association. In a later analysis, several top co-occurrence clusters were reported to appear linked to parvovirus B19, influenza, CMV and Epstein-Barr virus. Immune exposure information for the cohort was limited to CMV serostatus. Most CMV-associated TCR beta chains appeared to be HLA-restricted in a later analysis, and the HLA associations seemed to be driven largely by CMV exposure. Roughly uniform sequencing depth across donors was assumed in presence/absence analyses, although this assumption may not hold. A cluster of highly shared sequence variants was judged likely to represent a technical artifact of the sequencing pipeline. Because HLA typing was unavailable for some donors at each locus, only the typed subset was used in association tests. Around 16 rarely observed V segments, including chromosome 9 orphons, were excluded from the earlier analysis of approximately 500 of the donors because counts were too low. According to a later analysis, TCR association rates differed among HLA loci, with DRB1 alleles showing the most associated TCRs and HLA-C alleles showing the fewest. In vitro tests confirmed that a few of the cytomegalovirus-associated TCR beta chains recognize cytomegalovirus antigens.

Note on this clone: Its antigen target is currently unknown. The record has no base qualities; no much larger clone is one base away.

The cohort comprised hundreds of healthy bone marrow donors. Cohort members were all nominally healthy when sampled, although unrecorded immune exposures were likely present. The donor was CMV seronegative and was included in the group of a few hundred seronegative cohort members. Each donor provided a peripheral blood sample, and peripheral blood mononuclear cells were used for TCR beta sequencing. The Qiagen DNeasy Blood Extraction Kit was used to extract genomic DNA from the blood cell samples. Libraries were prepared through the immunoSEQ multiplex PCR assay. A mixture of 60 forward primers for TCR Vbeta segments and 13 reverse primers for TCR Jbeta segments was used in the multiplex PCR. The CDR3 region of rearranged TCR beta genes was amplified from genomic DNA with a multiplex PCR assay. The Illumina HiSeq System was used to sequence the amplified TCR beta libraries as 87-base-pair reads. The authors' analysis ran thus. A later analysis counted some 74 million unique TCR beta chains across the 600 to 850 repertoires, and some 11 million of these chains were shared by at least two donors. Raw reads were error-corrected and collapsed into unique sequences with a nearest-neighbor algorithm that merged closely related sequences to remove PCR and sequencing errors. V, D and J gene segments were assigned by aligning CDR3 sequences to IMGT reference sequences. For a sequence to be retained, a match of at least six nucleotides to both a V gene segment and a J gene segment was required. A rearrangement was called productive if the CDR3 had no stop codons and remained in frame with V and J, and every other rearrangement was called non-productive. Following IMGT convention, CDR3 was defined as the stretch from the second conserved V-encoded cysteine up to the conserved J-encoded phenylalanine. The earlier analysis of about 610 of the donors excluded sequences that lacked an unambiguous match to a single V gene segment. An earlier analysis of 587 of the donors called V segments functional above 56.7% productive rearrangements and segregating when the between-donor standard deviation exceeded 5%. To diagnose cytomegalovirus status from the catalog of TCR beta chain sequences, a statistical classification framework was built. In a later analysis, V and J genes were assigned by comparing TCR nucleotide sequences against IMGT/GENE-DB human TR gene sequences. Using the TCRdist pipeline, a later analysis assigned CDR3 sequences along with most-parsimonious VDJ recombination scenarios. In a later analysis, every TCR beta chain was defined by the combination of its CDR3 amino acid sequence and its V-gene family, and reads without a unique V-gene family were dropped. In a later analysis, fewer than 600 highly shared, low-generation-probability nucleotide sequences were removed to address suspected cross-contamination and a sequencing artifact. In a later analysis, a clonal expansion index for each public chain was calculated from normalized within-repertoire ranks of inferred template counts. In a later analysis, generation probabilities were computed with a VDJ recombination model fitted to out-of-frame rearrangements, and the resulting probabilities were checked against IGoR. A later analysis scored TCR-TCR, TCR-HLA and TCR-CMV co-occurrence with hypergeometric tests, applying a repertoire-size bias correction to TCR pairs. To estimate false discovery rates, a later analysis permuted the HLA or CMV assignments 20 times. A later analysis grouped co-occurring TCRs with DBSCAN, adding TCRdist sequence similarity when clustering within HLA-allele-positive subsets. Repertoires with fewer than 30,000 or more than 120,000 public chains were left out of co-occurrence clustering, as were several repertoires with anomalous nucleotide sharing. TCRdb stores this immuneACCESS table with in-frame sequences only. Part of the clones is absent; in the studies checked, under half of the shortfall reflects unresolved V genes, and no reason is known for the rest. That table furnishes V, J and clone size, whereas the DNA furnished D and trimming. The table for this sample lists about 140,000 clones; about 70% of them were counted only once. The top ten constitute about 4.5% of the sample.

As encoded in the germline V gene (reference sequence), CDR1 is MNHEY while CDR2 is SMNVEV. The CDR3 starts with the cysteine, ends with the phenylalanine, and has 16 residues. The read is trimmed to its CDR3 DNA, 48 bases read in frame from base 1. Unmatched junction bases come to 10, with V trimmed by 3 bases and J by 5 bases. This TCR was recovered from a man aged 60 to 75 in good health and CMV-seronegative. This chain is built from TRBV27 and TRBJ1-2, and TRBD1 matches 9 of the central bases. Sequenced material: PBMCs. The DNA is as follows: TGTGCCAGCAGTTTCTACCCCGGGACAGGGCCTTATGGCTACACCTTC. This encodes CASSFYPGTGPYGYTF.